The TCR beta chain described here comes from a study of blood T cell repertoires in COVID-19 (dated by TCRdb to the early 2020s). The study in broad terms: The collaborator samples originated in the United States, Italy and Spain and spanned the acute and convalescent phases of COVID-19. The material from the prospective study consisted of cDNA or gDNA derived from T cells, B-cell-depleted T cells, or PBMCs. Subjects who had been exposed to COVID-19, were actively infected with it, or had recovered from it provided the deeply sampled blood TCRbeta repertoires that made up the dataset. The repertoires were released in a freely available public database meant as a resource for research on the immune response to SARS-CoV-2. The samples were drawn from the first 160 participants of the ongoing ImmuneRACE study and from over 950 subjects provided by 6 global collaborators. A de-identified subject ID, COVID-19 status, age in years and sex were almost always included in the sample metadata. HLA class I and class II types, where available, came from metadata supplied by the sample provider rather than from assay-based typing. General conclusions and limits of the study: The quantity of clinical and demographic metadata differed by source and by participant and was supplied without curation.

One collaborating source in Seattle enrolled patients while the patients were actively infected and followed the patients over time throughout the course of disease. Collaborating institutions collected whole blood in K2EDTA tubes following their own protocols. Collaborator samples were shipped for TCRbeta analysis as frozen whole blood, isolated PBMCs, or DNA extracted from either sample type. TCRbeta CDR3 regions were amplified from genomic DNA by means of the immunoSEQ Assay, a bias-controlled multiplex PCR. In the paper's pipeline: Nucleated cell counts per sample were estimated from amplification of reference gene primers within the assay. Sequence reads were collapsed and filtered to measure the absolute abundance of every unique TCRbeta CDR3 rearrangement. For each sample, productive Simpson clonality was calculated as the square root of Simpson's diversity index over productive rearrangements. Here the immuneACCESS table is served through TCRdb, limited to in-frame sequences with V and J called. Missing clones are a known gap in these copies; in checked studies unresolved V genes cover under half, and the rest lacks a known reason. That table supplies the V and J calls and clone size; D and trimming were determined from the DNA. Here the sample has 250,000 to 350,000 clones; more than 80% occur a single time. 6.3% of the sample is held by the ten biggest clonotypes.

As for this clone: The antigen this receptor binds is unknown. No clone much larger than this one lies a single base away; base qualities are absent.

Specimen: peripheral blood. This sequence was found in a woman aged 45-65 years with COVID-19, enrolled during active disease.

The DNA reads TGTGCCAGTAGTATCATTTTAGCGGGAAGCGGAGGCACAGATACGCAGTATTTT. It encodes CASSIILAGSGGTDTQYF. The chain is made from TRBV19 and TRBJ2-3, with 8 junctional bases fitting TRBD2. Counted from cysteine to phenylalanine, this CDR3 has 18 amino acids. Only CDR3 DNA remains: 54 bases, in frame from the first base. Sequences LNHDA (CDR1) and SQIVND (CDR2) are obtained from the germline V gene (reference sequence). From V the trimming removes 3 bases and from J it removes 1 base, while the gene matches leave 12 bases of the junction unaccounted for.